In this sample, the clone carrying this T cell receptor (beta chain) turned up a few times. What it recognizes is unknown. The data derive from a study of molecular identifiers for immune sequencing clone quantification. Generation of bulk TCR libraries relied on previously described methods and listed TCR primers. TCRdb itself ran the PCR reads through MiXCR, one entry per CDR3 protein. The table lists over 600,000 distinct CDR3 sequences, just under 20% of them singletons. This CDR3 contains 16 residues. V shed 0 bases and J shed 4 bases, with 13 bases lying between them. Study-wide results and caveats: Shared barcodes on identical TCR molecules could underestimate the sizes of highly expanded clones. Clones carrying above 20 RNA copies accounted for over 98% of effector molecules, under 1% in naive cells.

The chain recombines TRBV12-3 or TRBV12-4 with TRBJ1-3; no firm D call. This receptor was identified in a human donor in good health. Some libraries in this study had Jurkat cell RNA spiked in. The sequencing input was naive CD8+ T cells from blood, with Jurkat cell RNA spiked in. Subset of the sample: FACS-sorted CD8+CD4-CCR7+CD45RA+ naive T cells. CDR3 coding DNA: TGTGCCAGCAGTTTAGCAAGGAGGCTGGTGGGAAACACCATATATTTT. Protein product: CASSLARRLVGNTIYF.